The 32 T cell receptor beta chains in this list originate from one sample, sequenced in a study of technical replicates of blood from several donors. The method was immunoSEQ multiplex PCR; TCRdb's version includes in-frame clones alone and lacks a portion of them. The data hold about 88,000 clones, with 94% observed a single time. Sequencing input: T cells isolated from PBMCs. All receptors derive from a human donor in good health.

The rearrangement links TRBV5-1 to TRBJ2-1; 15 bases are a match to TRBD2. CDR1 and CDR2 from the germline V gene are SGHRS and YFSETQ. The CDR3 has 15 residues. The V and J ends lost 4 bases and 7 bases, in that order; junction bases with no gene match: 3. The chain's CDR3 is CASSGGTSGRNEQFF. In nucleotides, the CDR3 is TGCGCCAGCAGCGGCGGGACTAGCGGGAGGAATGAGCAGTTCTTC.

This sequence joins TRBV6-5 and TRBJ2-1, with TRBD2 matching 8 bases. With 2 bases clipped from V and 9 bases from J, the junction kept 6 bases outside the gene matches. CDR3 length equals 14 residues. CDR1 and CDR2 from the germline V gene are MNHEY and SVGAGI. The CDR3 coding sequence is TGTGCCAGCAGTTACGAGACTAGCGACGGTGAGCAGTTCTTC. Translating gives CASSYETSDGEQFF.

The chain uses TRBV6-1 and TRBJ1-5; the D gene is possibly TRBD1 (5 bases). The V and J ends lost 4 bases and 5 bases respectively, with 12 bases between them. CDR3 length: 14 amino acids. Germline loops: CDR1 MNHNS, CDR2 SASEGT. CDR3 DNA: TGTGCCAGCAGTGTGACGGGGGACCATCAGCCCCAGCATTTT. Its translation is CASSVTGDHQPQHF.

The genes are TRBV29-1 and TRBJ1-1; perhaps TRBD1 as D (6 bases). V was shortened by 5 bases and J by 0 bases, with 19 bases between the two germline ends. Germline V CDR1 and CDR2: SQVTM, ANQGSEA. The CDR3 is 16 residues long. The CDR3 DNA reads as TGCAGCGTTCTGGGGAAGGCAGGGGCATTGAACACTGAAGCTTTCTTT. This encodes CSVLGKAGALNTEAFF.

The genes are TRBV15 and TRBJ2-7, with D perhaps matching TRBD1 (6 bases). The germline V gene has CDR1 LNHNV and CDR2 YYDKDF (reference sequence). This CDR3 region has 16 residues. V lost 0 bases and J lost 0, with 12 bases in between. The CDR3 nucleotides are TGTGCCACCAGCAGAGATGATGACAGGAGCTCCTACGAGCAGTACTTC. Its translation: CATSRDDDRSSYEQYF. The full variable domain, rest sourced from reference TRBV15 and TRBJ2-7, is DAMVIQNPRYQVTQFGKPVTLSCSQTLNHNVMYWYQQKSSQAPKLLFHYYDKDFNNEADTPDNFQSRRPNTSFCFLDIRSPGLGDTAMYLCATSRDDDRSSYEQYFGPGTRLTVT.

The chain recombines TRBV6-5 with TRBJ1-2; 10 bases are a match to TRBD1. CDR3 length equals 15 residues. In germline, CDR1 is MNHEY, CDR2 SVGAGI. Germline trimming cut 0 bases from V and 4 bases from J; bases unmatched to any gene: 2. CDR3 residues: CASSYSTGGIYGYTF. The CDR3 DNA reads TGTGCCAGCAGTTACTCGACAGGGGGCATCTATGGCTACACCTTC.

The chain combines TRBV14 with TRBJ2-3; 10 bases agree with TRBD2. Looked up from germline, CDR1 is SGHDN and CDR2 is FVKESK. The CDR3 runs 16 residues. V was clipped by 1 base and J by 2 bases; unmatched bases: 3. The chain's CDR3 is CASSQVSGGVTDTQYF. The CDR3 DNA follows: TGTGCCAGCAGCCAAGTAAGCGGGGGGGTCACAGATACGCAGTATTTT.

V is TRBV28 and J is TRBJ1-4; 7 bases are a match to TRBD1. The J segment lost 7 bases and the V segment lost 2 bases, leaving 28 bases of the junction unmatched. The CDR3 is 22 residues long. The germline gives CDR1 MDHEN, CDR2 SYDVKM. Written as DNA, the CDR3 is TGTGCCAGCAGTTTAGACCCCACTTACAGGGGTAGCCACGGCGGATCCTCTGAAAAACTGTTTTTT. It yields the protein CASSLDPTYRGSHGGSSEKLFF.

This rearrangement joins TRBV6-5 to TRBJ2-7; 12 nucleotides match TRBD2. The CDR3 runs 14 residues. V lost 5 bases, J lost 4 bases, and 3 bases stayed unmatched. Germline CDR1 reads MNHEY; CDR2 reads SVGAGI. The CDR3 sequence is CASSRLAGAYEQYF. The CDR3 DNA is TGTGCCAGCAGTAGACTAGCGGGAGCGTACGAGCAGTACTTC.

The chain joins TRBV28 to TRBJ1-2; D unclear. Germline V lookup: CDR1 MDHEN, CDR2 SYDVKM. The V end was cut by 2 bases, the J end by 8 bases, with 18 bases between. The CDR3 consists of 15 residues. The CDR3: CASSLLGGEERGYTF. In DNA form, the CDR3 reads TGTGCCAGCAGTTTACTGGGCGGGGAGGAAAGGGGCTACACCTTC.

V is TRBV28 and J is TRBJ2-7, with 7 bases matching TRBD2. The CDR3 totals 16 residues. Trimming removed 1 base from V and 3 bases from J; junction bases left unmatched: 9. Germline V gives CDR1 MDHEN, CDR2 SYDVKM. For the CDR3, the DNA is TGTGCCAGCAGTTTATTGGGTAGCGGGCAACTCTACGAGCAGTACTTC. Amino acid sequence: CASSLLGSGQLYEQYF.

J is TRBJ1-6 and V is TRBV6-5; D perhaps matches TRBD1 (5 bases). The CDR3 sequence is 14 residues long. V lost 0 bases, J lost 10 bases, and 10 bases lay in between. Germline V gene lookup returns CDR1 MNHEY and CDR2 SVGAGI. CDR3 in amino acids: CASSYSDMGSPLHF. The CDR3 coding sequence is TGTGCCAGCAGTTACTCGGACATGGGGTCACCCCTCCACTTT.

The chain links TRBV9 to TRBJ2-5, with D possibly being TRBD2 (5 bases). The CDR3 contains 13 residues. Trimming removed 2 bases at V and 0 bases at J, with 5 bases between. Germline V gene sequence: CDR1 SGDLS, CDR2 YYNGEE. The DNA for the CDR3 is TGTGCCAGCAGCGTGGAGGACCAAGAGACCCAGTACTTC. Its translation is CASSVEDQETQYF.

Details on this clone: At one end, the junction sequence differs from germline, possibly due to a read error. The rearrangement joins TRBV7-7 to TRBJ2-7; the match to TRBD1 covers 7 bases. The CDR3 contains 13 residues. Germline V gene lookup returns CDR1 SSHAT and CDR2 FNYEAQ (reference sequence). The CDR3 here is CASSLGTAYEQYF. CDR3 DNA sequence: TGTGCTAGCAGCTTGGGGACAGCATACGAGCAGTACTTC.

The chain carries TRBV4-2 and TRBJ1-2; 7 bases agree with TRBD1. The ends lost 0 bases at V and 2 bases at J; junction bases unmatched: 9. CDR3 size: 17 residues. Per the germline V gene, CDR1 is LGHNA and CDR2 is YNFKEQ. The CDR3 coding sequence is TGTGCCAGCAGCCAAGATCAGGGGACAGCTGACAACTATGGCTACACCTTC. Protein: CASSQDQGTADNYGYTF.

This clone occurred once. The chain recombines TRBV2 with TRBJ1-2; D is undetermined. Germline V gene data show CDR1 as SNHLY and CDR2 as FYNNEI. Trimming removed 3 bases from V and 7 bases from J, with 6 bases in between. CDR3 length equals 11 residues. The CDR3 bases are TGTGCCAGCAGTGATTTACTTGGCTACACCTTC. Protein product: CASSDLLGYTF.

The J gene is TRBJ2-4, the V gene TRBV5-1; perhaps TRBD2 as D (5 bases). V lost 2 bases and J 8 bases, leaving 11 bases between the germline ends. From germline, CDR1 is SGHRS and CDR2 YFSETQ. The CDR3 is 13 residues long. CDR3: CASSLRGFDIQYF. The CDR3 DNA is TGCGCCAGCAGCTTACGGGGTTTTGACATTCAGTACTTC.

The genes are TRBV5-1 and TRBJ2-5, with 8 nucleotides matching TRBD1. The J segment lost 5 bases and the V segment lost 1 base, leaving 10 bases of the junction unmatched. Germline CDR1 and CDR2: SGHRS and YFSETQ. The length of the CDR3 is 16 residues. CDR3 DNA: TGCGCCAGCAGCTTGCGATCAGACAGGGGAGTCGAGACCCAGTACTTC. Protein product: CASSLRSDRGVETQYF.

The J gene is TRBJ2-7, the V gene TRBV5-4; D is undetermined. Trimming stripped 2 bases from V and 5 bases from J, with 17 bases between. The CDR3 extends over 15 amino acids. Germline assignment: CDR1 SGHNT and CDR2 YYREEE (reference sequence). The CDR3 region has the DNA TGTGCCAGCAGCTTTAAGGCAGGTACCCGCCACGAGCAGTACTTC. Its translation is CASSFKAGTRHEQYF.

The gene calls are TRBV4-1 and TRBJ1-1; D is ambiguous. Per germline, CDR1 MGHRA and CDR2 YSYEKL. V was clipped by 3 bases and J by 0 bases, with 14 bases between them. CDR3 size: 16 residues. The CDR3 is CASSQGRSYMNTEAFF. The DNA for the CDR3 is TGCGCCAGCAGCCAGGGGAGATCCTACATGAACACTGAAGCTTTCTTT.

The J gene is TRBJ2-1, the V gene TRBV27, with 7 bases aligning to TRBD2. The junction had 6 bases not matched to a gene; V was cut back by 8 bases and J by 8 bases. The CDR3 sequence is 12 residues long. Germline lookup yields CDR1 MNHEY and CDR2 SMNVEV (reference sequence). The CDR3 sequence is CASGHLADEQFF. The CDR3 DNA reads TGTGCCAGCGGCCACCTAGCGGATGAGCAGTTCTTC.

This chain links TRBV27 with TRBJ1-2; 12 nucleotides agree with TRBD1. Germline CDR1 is MNHEY and CDR2 is SMNVEV (reference sequence). The J segment lost 5 bases and the V segment lost 5 bases, leaving 6 bases of the junction unmatched. The CDR3 loop spans 15 amino acids. CDR3 residues: CASSEGTGGGYGYTF. The CDR3 region has the DNA TGTGCCAGCAGTGAGGGGACAGGGGGCGGGTATGGCTACACCTTC.

V gene TRBV6-1 combines with J gene TRBJ2-1; 13 bases agree with TRBD2. Germline-derived CDR1 and CDR2 are MNHNS and SASEGT. The V and J ends lost 1 base and 6 bases, in that order; junction bases with no gene match: 0. This CDR3 has 15 amino acids. The CDR3 loop is CASSEGTSGSNEQFF. The CDR3 DNA sequence: TGTGCCAGCAGTGAAGGGACTAGCGGGAGCAATGAGCAGTTCTTC.

The genes are TRBV4-2 and TRBJ1-1, with 9 bases identical to TRBD1. Germline V CDR1 and CDR2: LGHNA, YNFKEQ. This CDR3 is 17 amino acids long. J gave up 3 bases and V 4 bases, and 12 bases lay outside the gene matches. The CDR3 loop is CASSPGGTGSTYTEAFF. In nucleotides, the CDR3 is TGTGCCAGCAGCCCGGGGGGGACAGGGTCGACGTACACTGAAGCTTTCTTT.

Written as DNA, the CDR3 is TGTGCCAGTTCGACCGGGACAGGAGGAGGTCAGCCCCAGCATTTT. This sequence encodes CASSTGTGGGQPQHF. The chain joins TRBV19 to TRBJ1-5; 8 positions match TRBD1. The trim removed 8 bases at V and 6 bases at J, leaving 12 bases unmatched. The CDR3 consists of 15 residues. Germline V CDR1 and CDR2: LNHDA, SQIVND (reference sequence). The full variable domain, completed using reference TRBV19 and TRBJ1-5, is DGGITQSPKYLFRKEGQNVTLSCEQNLNHDAMYWYRQDPGQGLRLIYYSQIVNDFQKGDIAEGYSVSREKKESFPLTVTSAQKNPTAFYLCASSTGTGGGQPQHFGDGTRLSIL.

CDR3 loop: CASSVPGQVPYNEQFF. For the CDR3, the DNA is TGTGCCAGCAGCGTTCCGGGACAAGTACCCTACAATGAGCAGTTCTTC. The chain has TRBV9 and TRBJ2-1; D possibly corresponds to TRBD1 (6 bases). The CDR3 contains 16 residues. Germline CDR1 and CDR2: SGDLS and YYNGEE. Trimming pared 2 bases from V and 2 bases from J, leaving 14 bases between.

This chain connects TRBV2 to TRBJ2-1, with 11 bases that match TRBD2. CDR3 length: 16 residues. Germline CDR1 reads SNHLY; CDR2 reads FYNNEI. Trimming removed 4 bases from V and 10 bases from J; junction bases left unmatched: 12. For the CDR3, the DNA is TGTGCCAGCAGTGTTGCTAGCGGGGGGCCAGGGGAGGAGCAGTTCTTC. Translation gives CASSVASGGPGEEQFF.

V is TRBV5-1 and J is TRBJ2-1, with D possibly being TRBD1 (5 bases). The V end was cut by 0 bases, the J end by 0 bases, with 10 bases between. This CDR3 region has 16 residues. Germline CDR1 is SGHRS and CDR2 is YFSETQ. CDR3 in amino acids: CASSLGQGGSYNEQFF. The DNA for the CDR3 is TGCGCCAGCAGCTTGGGGCAGGGTGGCTCCTACAATGAGCAGTTCTTC.

This chain links TRBV7-8 with TRBJ2-3; 13 bases are shared with TRBD2. The junction had 7 bases not matched to a gene; V was cut back by 5 bases and J by 5 bases. The CDR3 sequence is 16 residues long. CDR1 is SGHVS, CDR2 FQNEAQ, per germline. CDR3 in DNA: TGTGCCAGCAGCGGATCTAGGACTAGCGGGAGAGATACGCAGTATTTT. Its protein product is CASSGSRTSGRDTQYF.

A few counts support this clone. CDR3 sequence (DNA): TGTGCCAGCAGCGTAGCAGGGCGGACTGAAGCTTTCTTT. Residues: CASSVAGRTEAFF. The chain has TRBV9 and TRBJ1-1; D may be TRBD1 (5 bases). V lost 0 bases to trimming and J lost 5 bases, with 8 bases between them. The CDR3 is 13 amino acids. Germline CDR1 is SGDLS and CDR2 is YYNGEE.

The gene calls are TRBV10-1 and TRBJ2-2; D unclear. The V end was cut by 6 bases, the J end by 0 bases, with 8 bases between. Looked up from germline, CDR1 is WNHNN and CDR2 is SYGVQD (reference sequence). The CDR3 covers 14 residues. The CDR3 bases are TGCGCCAGCAGGCCCGCGGCGAACACCGGGGAGCTGTTTTTT. Translated, it gives CASRPAANTGELFF.

The chain couples TRBV6-5 to TRBJ1-5; the D gene is possibly TRBD1 (5 bases). V dropped 3 bases and J dropped 4 bases, with 13 bases sitting between them. CDR1 and CDR2 from the germline V gene are MNHEY and SVGAGI. The CDR3 covers 15 residues. The CDR3 loop is CASSYGWGLNQPQHF. In DNA form, the CDR3 reads TGTGCCAGCAGTTATGGGTGGGGCCTTAATCAGCCCCAGCATTTT.